These 4 T cell receptor beta chains share one sample of origin, sequenced in a study of blood T cells in healthy people across ages (dated by TCRdb to 2013 to 2016). The library was made by 5' RACE. Sequencing was performed on an Illumina HiSeq 2500. A second PCR of about 6 to 12 cycles was run with a J-beta primer mix and a sample-barcoded 5' primer. TCRdb applied fastp at Q25 and MiXCR to the public reads, then kept only in-frame beta chains. Entries are consolidated by CDR3 protein sequence, retaining the most common genes and DNA. This sample gives 1.5 million to 2 million distinct CDR3 sequences in total; roughly 30% of them show up just once. The top ten clonotypes cover over 9% of the sample. The specimen was blood. These receptors were taken from a woman aged 25-40 years in good health.

This clonotype was seen ten or more times. V and J are TRBV7-9 and TRBJ2-3; unclear D gene. The germline gives CDR1 SEHNR, CDR2 FQNEAQ (reference sequence). Trimming removed 5 bases at V and 4 bases at J, with 10 bases between. The CDR3 consists of 13 residues. DNA for the CDR3: TGTGCCAGCAGCGCAGAGTTGGCAGATACGCAGTATTTT. Its translation is CASSAELADTQYF.

V and J are TRBV25-1 and TRBJ1-2, with 9 bases fitting TRBD1. Germline V lookup: CDR1 MGHDK, CDR2 SYGVNS. The CDR3 totals 14 residues. The junction had 5 bases not matched to a gene; V was cut back by 5 bases and J by 4 bases. The CDR3 nucleotides are TGTGCCAGCAGTTGGACAGGGGCGAGCTATGGCTACACCTTC. It encodes CASSWTGASYGYTF.

The chain carries TRBV7-3 and TRBJ2-7; D is ambiguous. Germline lookup yields CDR1 SGHTA and CDR2 FQGTGA. The germline V and J ends were trimmed by 4 bases and 12 bases, with 19 bases remaining between them. The CDR3 totals 13 residues. This CDR3 is CASSSSTSSRLYF. CDR3 nucleotides: TGTGCCAGCAGCTCTTCAACTTCCTCACGTCTGTACTTC.

This clonotype was recorded a few times. At one end, the junction sequence differs from germline, possibly due to a read error. This sequence joins TRBV12-3 or TRBV12-4 and TRBJ2-7; D may correspond to TRBD1 or TRBD2 (5 bases each). The CDR3 is made up of 13 amino acids. CDR3 sequence: CTSSFGASYEQYF. The CDR3 DNA reads TGTACCAGCAGTTTCGGGGCCTCCTACGAGCAGTACTTC.